These 8 T cell receptor beta chains originate from one sample sequenced in a study of blood T cells in healthy people across ages. Next came a second PCR, run for about 6 to 12 cycles, which used a sample-barcoded 5' primer along with a J-beta primer mix. TCRdb re-called the 5' RACE reads with MiXCR, one entry per CDR3 protein. The top ten hold 22% of the sample, which has some 700,000 distinct CDR3 sequences, 22% seen once. The specimen was blood. The source of these receptors is an older man in good health.

The genes are TRBV10-3 and TRBJ1-5; TRBD1 matches 10 bases. V shed 4 bases, J shed 6 bases, and the junction held 3 bases outside the gene matches. CDR3 length: 14 residues. In germline, CDR1 is ENHRY, CDR2 SYGVKD. The CDR3 DNA is TGTGCCATCAGTGGTGGGACAGGGGTTCAGCCCCAGCATTTT. It translates to CAISGGTGVQPQHF.

As for this clonotype: One end of the junction varies from germline; a read error may be responsible. The V and J genes are TRBV12-3 or TRBV12-4 and TRBJ2-3; D uncertain. The CDR3 extends over 14 amino acids. For the CDR3, the DNA is TGTGCCAGCAGTTTTACTGTGGAAACAGATGCGCAGTATTTT. Translated: CASSFTVETDAQYF.

This clonotype was seen only once. This rearrangement joins TRBV6-5 to TRBJ2-7, with 10 bases that match TRBD1. The germline V gene has CDR1 MNHEY and CDR2 SVGAGI. The junction had 4 bases not matched to a gene; V was cut back by 4 bases and J by 1 base. The CDR3 has 15 amino acids. CDR3 in DNA: TGTGCCAGCAGTTCCCGGGGACAGGGGTCCTACGAGCAGTACTTC. Its translation: CASSSRGQGSYEQYF.

This clonotype was seen only a few times. V gene TRBV20-1 combines with J gene TRBJ1-2; the match to TRBD1 covers 8 bases. This CDR3 comprises 12 residues. The junction had 7 bases not matched to a gene; V was cut back by 6 bases and J by 7 bases. Germline V gene sequence: CDR1 DFQATT, CDR2 SNEGSKA (reference sequence). CDR3 bases: TGCAGTGCGCCTCAGGGGGCCTTTGGCTACACCTTC. Protein: CSAPQGAFGYTF.

The chain couples TRBV28 to TRBJ1-4, with D unclear. The germline V gene has CDR1 MDHEN and CDR2 SYDVKM. The CDR3 length is 16 residues. V lost 5 bases, J lost 0 bases, and 13 bases lay in between. The CDR3 reads CASSDPSRPTNEKLFF. The DNA for the CDR3 is TGTGCCAGCAGTGACCCCAGTCGACCAACTAATGAAAAACTGTTTTTT.

This clonotype was observed a few times. This chain links TRBV24-1 with TRBJ2-5; D may be TRBD1 (5 bases). CDR3 length equals 14 residues. Germline CDR1 is KGHDR and CDR2 is SFDVKD. V was cut by 4 bases and J by 7 bases, with 15 bases left in between. The CDR3 reads CATSEFGQRGTQYF. CDR3 sequence (DNA): TGTGCCACCAGTGAATTTGGTCAAAGGGGGACCCAGTACTTC.

This clonotype was observed a handful of times. The chain combines TRBV3-1 with TRBJ1-1; perhaps TRBD1 as D (6 bases). The V end was cut by 2 bases, the J end by 4 bases, with 11 bases between. This CDR3 spans 14 amino acids. Germline V gene sequence: CDR1 LGHDT, CDR2 YNNKEL (reference sequence). The CDR3 protein is CASSQTGRFTEAFF. Here the CDR3 DNA reads TGTGCCAGCAGCCAAACAGGGCGTTTCACTGAAGCTTTCTTT. Looking up the rest from reference TRBV3-1 and TRBJ1-1 gives the full variable domain: DTAVSQTPKYLVTQMGNDKSIKCEQNLGHDTMYWYKQDSKKFLKIMFSYNNKELIINETVPNRFSPKSPDKAHLNLHINSLELGDSAVYFCASSQTGRFTEAFFGQGTRLTVV.

The J gene is TRBJ1-1, the V gene TRBV12-3 or TRBV12-4; TRBD1 aligns across 7 bases. This CDR3 comprises 14 residues. V trimming: 2 bases; J trimming: 4 bases; junction bases outside the gene matches: 4. DNA of the CDR3: TGTGCCAGCAGTTTAACAGGGGCTAGCACTGAAGCTTTCTTT. It codes for CASSLTGASTEAFF.